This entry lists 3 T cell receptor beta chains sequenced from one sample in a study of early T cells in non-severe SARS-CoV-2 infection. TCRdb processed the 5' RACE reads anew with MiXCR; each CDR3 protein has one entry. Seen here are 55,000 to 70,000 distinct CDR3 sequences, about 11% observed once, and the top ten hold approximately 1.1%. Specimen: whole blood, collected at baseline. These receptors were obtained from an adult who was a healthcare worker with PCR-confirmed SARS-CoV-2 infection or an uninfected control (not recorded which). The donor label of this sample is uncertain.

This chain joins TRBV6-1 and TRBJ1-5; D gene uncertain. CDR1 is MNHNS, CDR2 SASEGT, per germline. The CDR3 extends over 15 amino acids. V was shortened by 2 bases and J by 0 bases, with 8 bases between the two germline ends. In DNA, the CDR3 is TGTGCCAGCAGTGAAAGAGGAGATAGCAATCAGCCCCAGCATTTT. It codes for CASSERGDSNQPQHF.

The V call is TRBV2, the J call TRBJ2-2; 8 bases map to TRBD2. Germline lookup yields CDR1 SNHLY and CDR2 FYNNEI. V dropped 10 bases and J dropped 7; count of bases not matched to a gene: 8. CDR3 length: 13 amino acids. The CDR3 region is CATSTSDYGELFF. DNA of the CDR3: TGTGCCACCTCGACTAGCGACTACGGGGAGCTGTTTTTT. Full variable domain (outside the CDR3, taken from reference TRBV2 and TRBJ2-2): EPEVTQTPSHQVTQMGQEVILRCVPISNHLYFYWYRQILGQKVEFLVSFYNNEISEKSEIFDDQFSVERPDGSNFTLKIRSTKLEDSAMYFCATSTSDYGELFFGEGSRLTVL.

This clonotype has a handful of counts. DNA of the CDR3: TGTGCCAGCAGGAAGGACCTATCGGGCACAGATACGCAGTATTTT. It specifies CASRKDLSGTDTQYF. The rearrangement links TRBV2 to TRBJ2-3, with D unclear. V lost 6 bases to trimming and J lost 1 base, with 14 bases between them. The CDR3 consists of 15 residues. From germline, CDR1 is SNHLY and CDR2 FYNNEI.